The present entry profiles one T cell receptor beta chain with its context. The antigen is undetermined. Notes on the study in general: Tumor-infiltrating Treg TCR alpha and beta sequences overlapped most with tumor naive CD4+ T cells, then blood naive.

A single record per CDR3 protein comes from TCRdb applying MiXCR to the 5' RACE reads. This sample has about 32,000 distinct CDR3 sequences; approximately 30% occur once, and the top ten carry about 2.3%. Germline V gives CDR1 DFQATT, CDR2 SNEGSKA (reference sequence). V dropped 6 bases and J dropped 4; count of bases not matched to a gene: 5. There are 13 residues in the CDR3. Cells sorted as Tregs were CD4+, CD25+ and CD127-/low. The material sequenced was tumor-infiltrating Tregs sorted from the breast tumor. The source is a female donor with breast cancer. J is TRBJ2-1 and V is TRBV20-1; 8 bases line up with TRBD1. The CDR3 region is CSAKGQAYNEQFF. DNA for the CDR3: TGCAGTGCAAAGGGACAGGCGTACAATGAGCAGTTCTTC.